Below, 29 T cell receptor beta chains from the same sample are listed, as sequenced in a study of radiotherapy plus CTLA-4 blockade in lung cancer. Profiling relied on immunoSEQ multiplex PCR, and the TCRdb table lists in-frame clones only, not all of them. Here the sample spans about 15,000 clones, 72% being singletons. Here the sequenced sample was peripheral blood, taken from a patient treated with radiotherapy plus ipilimumab. The receptors shown here come from a human donor with non-small cell lung cancer whose response to radiotherapy plus ipilimumab could not be evaluated.

V gene TRBV7-2 combines with J gene TRBJ2-7; TRBD2 matches 8 bases. The germline CDR1 and CDR2 sequences are SGHTA and FQGNSA. V was clipped by 4 bases and J by 4 bases; unmatched bases: 9. This CDR3 is 15 amino acids long. CDR3 in DNA: TGTGCCAGCAGCTCGAGCGGGGGTACGATTTACGAGCAGTACTTC. This translates into CASSSSGGTIYEQYF.

The chain employs TRBV7-3 and TRBJ2-1; 7 bases align to TRBD2. The CDR3 is 15 amino acids. The J segment lost 7 bases and the V segment lost 3 bases, leaving 9 bases of the junction unmatched. CDR1 and CDR2 (germline): SGHTA, FQGTGA. This CDR3 is CASSFLGASGNEQFF. The CDR3 DNA follows: TGTGCCAGCAGCTTCCTTGGGGCTAGCGGAAATGAGCAGTTCTTC.

The J gene is TRBJ1-6, the V gene TRBV10-3; D might be TRBD1 (5 bases). The germline V gene encodes CDR1 ENHRY and CDR2 SYGVKD. The ends were cut back, 4 bases at V and 6 bases at J, with 13 bases in the middle. The CDR3 runs to 15 residues. CDR3 DNA: TGTGCCATCAGTGGCTCCGGGACTTCTAATTCACCCCTCCACTTT. Residues: CAISGSGTSNSPLHF.

The V and J genes are TRBV5-1 and TRBJ1-4; 11 nucleotides align to TRBD1. Per the germline V gene, CDR1 is SGHRS and CDR2 is YFSETQ. Losses at the gene ends were 3 bases for V and 4 bases for J; bases not matched to a gene: 2. The CDR3 is 15 residues long. CDR3: CASSSGTGGNEKLFF. The CDR3 DNA sequence: TGCGCCAGCAGCTCCGGGACAGGGGGTAATGAAAAACTGTTTTTT.

The V and J genes are TRBV4-2 and TRBJ1-3; D remains unclear. The CDR3 extends over 15 amino acids. The germline V gene encodes CDR1 LGHNA and CDR2 YNFKEQ. The V end lost 1 base, the J end lost 0 bases, and 7 bases lay between the germline ends. CDR3 sequence (DNA): TGTGCCAGCAGCCAAGTAGCGGACTCTGGAAACACCATATATTTT. It encodes CASSQVADSGNTIYF.

The genes are TRBV2 and TRBJ2-5; TRBD2 aligns across 9 bases. This CDR3 contains 15 residues. Trimming at V came to 4 bases and at J to 5 bases, leaving 8 bases not matched to a gene. The germline CDR1 and CDR2 sequences are SNHLY and FYNNEI. Written as DNA, the CDR3 is TGTGCCAGCAGTGCTACAGCGGGGGGAGAGGAGACCCAGTACTTC. Protein sequence: CASSATAGGEETQYF.

The CDR3 nucleotides are TGTGCCAGCAGTGAAAGACAGGTCTTCACAGATACGCAGTATTTT. It codes for CASSERQVFTDTQYF. The chain combines TRBV6-1 with TRBJ2-3; D may be TRBD1 (6 bases). The CDR3 is made up of 15 amino acids. CDR1 and CDR2 (germline): MNHNS, SASEGT. V dropped 2 bases and J dropped 2 bases, with 11 bases sitting between them.

This clone has more than one count but fewer than ten. The chain couples TRBV6-6 to TRBJ1-5; possible D gene TRBD1, 5 bases. This CDR3 spans 14 amino acids. V lost 5 bases and J 2 bases, leaving 10 bases between the germline ends. Germline CDR1 MNHNY, CDR2 SVGAGI (reference sequence). The CDR3 DNA reads as TGTGCCAGCAGTCCCTCGGGGGGCAATCAGCCCCAGCATTTT. Translation: CASSPSGGNQPQHF.

The gene calls are TRBV5-5 and TRBJ2-2; 8 bases line up with TRBD2. The CDR3 sequence is 16 residues long. V was pared by 5 bases and J by 0 bases, with 6 bases of the junction left unmatched. From germline, CDR1 is SGHKS and CDR2 YYEKEE (reference sequence). CDR3 residues: CASSTGGRANTGELFF. CDR3 DNA sequence: TGTGCCAGCAGTACGGGGGGGCGGGCGAACACCGGGGAGCTGTTTTTT.

This rearrangement joins TRBV5-1 to TRBJ2-5; 9 bases are shared with TRBD1. V gave up 4 bases and J gave up 5 bases; unmatched junction bases: 9. CDR1 is SGHRS, CDR2 YFSETQ, per germline. CDR3 size: 15 residues. CDR3 sequence reads: CASSGTGSGGETQYF. Here the CDR3 DNA reads TGCGCCAGCAGCGGGACAGGGTCTGGGGGGGAGACCCAGTACTTC.

In its sample, this clone is medium-sized (0.01 to 0.1%). The V gene is TRBV4-2, the J gene TRBJ1-2, with 9 bases fitting TRBD1. The junction had 7 bases not matched to a gene; V was cut back by 1 base and J by 4 bases. Germline lookup yields CDR1 LGHNA and CDR2 YNFKEQ. The CDR3 is 16 amino acids. CDR3 sequence: CASSQGQGDGGYGYTF. The CDR3 nucleotides are TGTGCCAGCAGCCAAGGACAGGGGGATGGGGGCTATGGCTACACCTTC.

The chain employs TRBV4-1 and TRBJ1-1, with D unclear. Germline CDR1 is MGHRA and CDR2 is YSYEKL. Trimming took off 2 bases at V and 7 bases at J, with 17 bases between the two ends. The CDR3 consists of 15 residues. The CDR3 sequence: CASSQNIAGGLEAFF. The CDR3 coding sequence is TGCGCCAGCAGCCAAAACATCGCCGGCGGTCTTGAAGCTTTCTTT.

The chain employs TRBV6-1 and TRBJ1-5, with 12 bases lining up with TRBD1. This CDR3 spans 16 amino acids. The germline V gene has CDR1 MNHNS and CDR2 SASEGT. After removal of 2 bases from V and 7 bases from J, the junction contained 6 bases not matched to a gene. The DNA of the CDR3 is TGTGCCAGCAGTGAACCGGGACAGGGGGCCAGGCAGCCCCAGCATTTT. Translating it yields CASSEPGQGARQPQHF.

V gene TRBV5-8 combines with J gene TRBJ1-2; D gene unclear. This CDR3 region has 13 residues. Germline-derived CDR1 and CDR2 are SGHTS and YDEGEE. The V and J ends lost 6 bases and 5 bases respectively, with 14 bases between them. This chain's CDR3 is CASNSRSSYGYTF. The CDR3 coding sequence is TGTGCCAGCAACTCGAGGAGTTCTTATGGCTACACCTTC.

This chain joins TRBV5-6 and TRBJ2-7; D possibly corresponds to TRBD1 (5 bases). From germline, CDR1 is SGHDT and CDR2 YYEEEE. V shed 2 bases and J shed 7 bases, with 13 bases lying between them. The CDR3 sequence is 13 residues long. The CDR3 DNA sequence: TGTGCCAGCAGCTTACCGGACAAGCCGGAGCAGTACTTC. This codes for CASSLPDKPEQYF. Supplemented by reference TRBV5-6 and TRBJ2-7, the full variable domain reads DAGVTQSPTHLIKTRGQQVTLRCSPKSGHDTVSWYQQALGQGPQFIFQYYEEEERQRGNFPDRFSGHQFPNYSSELNVNALLLGDSALYLCASSLPDKPEQYFGPGTRLTVT.

Only a few counts were recorded for this clone. The chain carries TRBV30 and TRBJ1-3; D gene unclear. The V gene's germline CDR1 is GTSNPN and CDR2 SVGIG (reference sequence). Trimming stripped 4 bases from V and 0 bases from J, with 13 bases between. The CDR3 length is 15 residues. The CDR3 DNA follows: TGTGCCTGGACGCACAGAACCTACTCTGGAAACACCATATATTTT. This codes for CAWTHRTYSGNTIYF.

V gene TRBV11-3 combines with J gene TRBJ2-2; 7 positions agree with TRBD1. Germline values: CDR1 SGHNT, CDR2 YENEEA. This CDR3 is built from 19 residues. V shed 0 bases, J shed 4 bases, and the junction held 14 bases outside the gene matches. CDR3 sequence reads: CASSLDPWVSGGSTGELFF. The DNA of the CDR3 is TGTGCCAGCAGCTTAGATCCTTGGGTGTCAGGGGGATCCACCGGGGAGCTGTTTTTT. Based on the CDR3 plus reference TRBV11-3 and TRBJ2-2, the full variable domain is EAGVVQSPRYKIIEKKQPVAFWCNPISGHNTLYWYLQNLGQGPELLIRYENEEAVDDSQLPKDRFSAERLKGVDSTLKIQPAELGDSAVYLCASSLDPWVSGGSTGELFFGEGSRLTVL.

CDR3 in DNA: TGCGCCAGCAGCATTGGACAGGGCTGGGAGCAAGAGACCCAGTACTTC. Protein product: CASSIGQGWEQETQYF. The chain joins TRBV5-1 to TRBJ2-5, with 8 bases fitting TRBD1. The germline gives CDR1 SGHRS, CDR2 YFSETQ. The CDR3 is made up of 16 amino acids. Trimming cost V 4 bases and J 2 bases; bases outside gene matches: 10.

J is TRBJ2-7 and V is TRBV2; 10 nucleotides match TRBD1. The CDR3 is 14 amino acids. Per the germline V gene, CDR1 is SNHLY and CDR2 is FYNNEI. V trimming: 7 bases; J trimming: 6 bases; junction bases outside the gene matches: 9. CDR3: CASNRDRGDFEQYF. In DNA form, the CDR3 reads TGTGCCAGCAACAGGGACAGGGGAGATTTCGAGCAGTACTTC.

The rearrangement joins TRBV7-9 to TRBJ2-5, with 7 bases fitting TRBD1. Unmatched junction bases numbered 4, after V lost 1 base and J lost 2 bases. The germline V gene encodes CDR1 SEHNR and CDR2 FQNEAQ (reference sequence). The CDR3 spans 15 residues. The CDR3 coding sequence is TGTGCCAGCAGCTTAGGGGACAGTAAACAAGAGACCCAGTACTTC. Its translation: CASSLGDSKQETQYF. The full variable domain, rest sourced from reference TRBV7-9 and TRBJ2-5, is DTGVSQNPRHKITKRGQNVTFRCDPISEHNRLYWYRQTLGQGPEFLTYFQNEAQLEKSRLLSDRFSAERPKGSFSTLEIQRTEQGDSAMYLCASSLGDSKQETQYFGPGTRLLVL.

J is TRBJ1-3 and V is TRBV11-2, with D tentatively TRBD1 (5 bases). Trimming pared 8 bases from V and 2 bases from J, leaving 16 bases between. The length of the CDR3 is 15 residues. The V gene's germline CDR1 is SGHAT and CDR2 FQNNGV. The CDR3 DNA reads as TGTGCCAGCGCCCGACAGAGACAAACTGGAAACACCATATATTTT. It yields the protein CASARQRQTGNTIYF.

This clone appeared once. V gene TRBV5-1 combines with J gene TRBJ1-2, with TRBD1 matching 11 bases. The V gene's germline CDR1 is SGHRS and CDR2 YFSETQ. The CDR3 spans 16 residues. V trimming: 4 bases; J trimming: 7 bases; junction bases outside the gene matches: 12. Here the CDR3 DNA reads TGCGCCAGCAGCGGAAACTTCGGACAGGGGGCTGGTGGCTACACCTTC. Its protein product is CASSGNFGQGAGGYTF. The complete variable domain, with remaining parts taken from reference TRBV5-1 and TRBJ1-2, reads KAGVTQTPRYLIKTRGQQVTLSCSPISGHRSVSWYQQTPGQGLQFLFEYFSETQRNKGNFPGRFSGRQFSNSRSEMNVSTLELGDSALYLCASSGNFGQGAGGYTFGSGTRLTVV.

V gene TRBV6-6 combines with J gene TRBJ1-2; perhaps TRBD1 as D (6 bases). CDR1 and CDR2 from the germline V gene are MNHNY and SVGAGI (reference sequence). V dropped 8 bases and J dropped 5 bases, with 15 bases sitting between them. The CDR3 covers 13 residues. The CDR3 protein is CASSQGGWYGYTF. DNA for the CDR3: TGTGCCAGCTCTCAAGGGGGTTGGTATGGCTACACCTTC.

This chain uses TRBV11-2 with TRBJ1-1; no firm D call. CDR3 length: 14 amino acids. V was cut by 3 bases and J by 1 base, with 9 bases left in between. In germline, CDR1 is SGHAT, CDR2 FQNNGV. CDR3 sequence reads: CASSFLRENTEAFF. The CDR3, as DNA: TGTGCCAGCAGCTTCCTGAGAGAGAACACTGAAGCTTTCTTT.

This clone was seen more than once but under ten times. The V call is TRBV18, the J call TRBJ1-1; the D is unclear. Germline CDR1 reads KGHSH; CDR2 reads LQKENI. V dropped 5 bases and J dropped 1 base, with 5 bases sitting between them. The CDR3 consists of 12 residues. The DNA for the CDR3 is TGTGCCAGCTCAGTCCGGAACACTGAAGCTTTCTTT. Translation: CASSVRNTEAFF.

The rearrangement uses TRBV19 and TRBJ1-5; a weak D match, TRBD1 (6 bases). Germline CDR1 and CDR2: LNHDA and SQIVND (reference sequence). The V and J ends lost 5 bases and 0 bases respectively, with 11 bases between them. This CDR3 spans 15 amino acids. CDR3: CASSPGVYSNQPQHF. CDR3 bases: TGTGCCAGTAGTCCAGGGGTTTATAGCAATCAGCCCCAGCATTTT.

This clone appeared many times. This chain links TRBV6-5 with TRBJ2-7; TRBD1 aligns across 7 bases. CDR3 length: 15 amino acids. V shed 6 bases, J shed 3 bases, and the junction held 11 bases outside the gene matches. CDR1 MNHEY and CDR2 SVGAGI come from the germline V gene. For the CDR3, the DNA is TGTGCCAGCAGACCCCGGGACAGCAATGTCTACGAGCAGTACGTC. It codes for CASRPRDSNVYEQYV.

V is TRBV19 and J is TRBJ2-6, with no clear D. The germline gives CDR1 LNHDA, CDR2 SQIVND (reference sequence). This CDR3 is 15 amino acids long. Trimming left V 4 bases short and J 0 bases short, with 7 bases between. The CDR3 region is CASSTRLSGANVLTF. DNA of the CDR3: TGTGCCAGTAGTACACGACTCTCTGGGGCCAACGTCCTGACTTTC.

The J gene is TRBJ1-1, the V gene TRBV9, with TRBD1 identical over 8 bases. V was clipped by 3 bases and J by 4 bases; unmatched bases: 5. This CDR3 region has 14 residues. Germline assignment: CDR1 SGDLS and CDR2 YYNGEE. The CDR3 sequence: CASSATGDPTEAFF. The CDR3 nucleotides read TGTGCCAGCAGCGCGACAGGGGACCCCACTGAAGCTTTCTTT.